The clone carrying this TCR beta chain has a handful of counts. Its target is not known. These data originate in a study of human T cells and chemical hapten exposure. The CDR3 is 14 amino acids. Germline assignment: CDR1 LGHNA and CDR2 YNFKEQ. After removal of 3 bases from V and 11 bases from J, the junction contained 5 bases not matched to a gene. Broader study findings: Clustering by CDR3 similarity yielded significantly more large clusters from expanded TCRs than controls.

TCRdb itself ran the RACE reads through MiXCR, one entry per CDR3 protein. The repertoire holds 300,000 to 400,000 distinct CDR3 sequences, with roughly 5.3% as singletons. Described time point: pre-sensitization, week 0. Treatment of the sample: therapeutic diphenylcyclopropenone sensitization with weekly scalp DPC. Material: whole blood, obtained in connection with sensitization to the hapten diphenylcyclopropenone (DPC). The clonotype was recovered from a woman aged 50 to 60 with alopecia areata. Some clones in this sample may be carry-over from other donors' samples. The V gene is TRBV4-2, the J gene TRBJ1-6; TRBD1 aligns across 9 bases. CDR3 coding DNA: TGTGCCAGCAGCCAGAAACAGGGGGCTCCACCCCTCCACTTT. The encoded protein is CASSQKQGAPPLHF.